These 8 T cell receptor beta chains were sequenced from one sample in a study of radiotherapy plus CTLA-4 blockade in lung cancer. Produced via immunoSEQ multiplex PCR; TCRdb's table is partial and in-frame only. Here the sample spans 15,000 to 20,000 clones, roughly 86% being singletons. The starting material was peripheral blood, obtained from a patient treated with radiotherapy plus ipilimumab. These receptor sequences come from a human donor with non-small cell lung cancer whose response to radiotherapy plus ipilimumab could not be evaluated.

This clone showed up just once. The J gene is TRBJ1-1, the V gene TRBV19, with D possibly matching TRBD1 (6 bases). Per germline, CDR1 LNHDA and CDR2 SQIVND (reference sequence). V was cut by 3 bases and J by 0 bases, with 11 bases left in between. This CDR3 region has 15 residues. In DNA, the CDR3 is TGTGCCAGTAGTATTAGCAGGGGCATGAACACTGAAGCTTTCTTT. It yields the protein CASSISRGMNTEAFF.

V gene TRBV19 combines with J gene TRBJ2-2; unclear D gene. CDR3 length: 14 residues. Trimming cost V 7 bases and J 1 base, with 10 bases left between them. In germline, CDR1 is LNHDA, CDR2 SQIVND (reference sequence). The CDR3 DNA follows: TGTGCCAGTACCTTTAGACTGAACACCGGGGAGCTGTTTTTT. This sequence encodes CASTFRLNTGELFF.

The J gene is TRBJ1-2, the V gene TRBV15; 9 bases line up with TRBD1. The trim removed 5 bases at V and 2 bases at J, leaving 9 bases unmatched. From germline, CDR1 is LNHNV and CDR2 YYDKDF (reference sequence). This CDR3 has 16 amino acids. The DNA of the CDR3 is TGTGCCACCAGCCCCCGGGGAGGACAGGGGAACTATGGCTACACCTTC. The encoded protein is CATSPRGGQGNYGYTF.

The chain combines TRBV4-1 with TRBJ2-6; no firm D call. Germline-derived CDR1 and CDR2 are MGHRA and YSYEKL. Trimming left V 5 bases short and J 2 bases short, with 10 bases between. The CDR3 has 15 amino acids. CDR3 amino acids: CASSTERPGANVLTF. CDR3 in DNA: TGCGCCAGCAGCACTGAGAGGCCTGGGGCCAACGTCCTGACTTTC.

Remarks on this clone: The same CDR3 arises from other DNA sequences in this sample as well. The chain employs TRBV4-1 and TRBJ2-3, with 11 bases identical to TRBD2. This CDR3 has 19 amino acids. CDR1 is MGHRA and CDR2 is YSYEKL in the germline V gene. V was pared by 3 bases and J by 3 bases, with 14 bases of the junction left unmatched. The CDR3 DNA reads TGCGCCAGCAGCCATCTAGAGGGATTAGCGGGGGGGGAGACAGATACGCAGTATTTT. It specifies CASSHLEGLAGGETDTQYF.

This clone was seen just once. V gene TRBV19 combines with J gene TRBJ2-4; 7 nucleotides agree with TRBD1. Trimming removed 6 bases from V and 5 bases from J; junction bases left unmatched: 7. In germline, CDR1 is LNHDA, CDR2 SQIVND (reference sequence). The CDR3 consists of 14 residues. CDR3 region: CASRETGFENIQYF. The CDR3 nucleotides read TGTGCCAGTAGGGAGACAGGGTTTGAAAACATTCAGTACTTC.

The chain employs TRBV7-2 and TRBJ1-6, with a tentative D call TRBD1 (6 bases). V dropped 5 bases and J dropped 2 bases, with 16 bases sitting between them. Germline values: CDR1 SGHTA, CDR2 FQGNSA. CDR3 length equals 17 residues. CDR3 in DNA: TGTGCCAGCAGCGGCGGGGGCGCGGACCCCTATAATTCACCCCTCCACTTT. Encoded protein: CASSGGGADPYNSPLHF.

This clone has only a few counts. V gene TRBV4-2 combines with J gene TRBJ1-3; D is uncertain. The germline V gene has CDR1 LGHNA and CDR2 YNFKEQ. The CDR3 runs 16 residues. Trimming stripped 0 bases from V and 5 bases from J, with 14 bases between. CDR3 coding DNA: TGTGCCAGCAGCCAAGATCAGGCATCGGGAAGAAACACCATATATTTT. Its translation: CASSQDQASGRNTIYF.